The present TCR beta chain was sequenced within a study of T cells in Graves' hyperthyroidism and ophthalmopathy. Hyperthyroidism in the patients, aged 18 to 65, was newly diagnosed and under 2 months in duration. In making diagnoses, clinical symptoms, serum thyroxine and TRAb, thyroid ultrasound and orbital computed tomography were all used. TCR beta CDR3 region amplification was performed from RNA transcripts. The study used the HTBI primer set for a first-round RT-PCR of the TCR CDR3. TCRdb recomputed calls from the multiplex PCR reads with MiXCR, one row per CDR3 protein. The sample carries 500,000 to 750,000 distinct CDR3 sequences, 46% recorded once. CDR3 length: 14 amino acids. The germline V and J ends were trimmed by 4 bases and 6 bases, with 13 bases remaining between them. CDR1 and CDR2 (germline): SGDLS, YYNGEE.

The rearrangement joins TRBV9 to TRBJ1-4; TRBD1 is a possible D gene (5 bases). The source material was peripheral blood or thyroid tissue (not recorded which). This TCR came from a woman aged 18-29 years with Graves' hyperthyroidism. CDR3 loop: CASSSRGSDEKLFF. CDR3 in DNA: TGTGCCAGCAGCTCACGGGGGTCGGATGAAAAACTGTTTTTT.